The rows below give T cell receptor beta chains drawn from one sample of a study of vaccination and CD4 T cells after COVID-19. For these TCRs, the target antigens are not known. TCRdb reprocessed the PCR reads via MiXCR and lists one record per CDR3 protein. The sample holds some 11,000 distinct CDR3 sequences, 69% seen once. Sequenced sample: CD4+ T cells from blood, cultured in vitro. The receptors stem from a human donor who had recovered from COVID-19. Both conserved end residues are part of each CDR3. D genes are given only for firm matches. Not all rows give a size; the values are once, few, many and, for expanded clones, a class.

TRBV20-1,.,TRBJ2-7,.,CSAGDRNSYEQYF,TGCAGTGCTGGAGACAGAAACTCCTACGAGCAGTACTTC
TRBV6-4,.,TRBJ2-2,.,CASSAANTGELFF,TGTGCCAGCAGTGCAGCGAACACCGGGGAGCTGTTTTTT
TRBV12-5,.,TRBJ2-5,.,CASGRTGRETQYF,TGTGCTAGTGGCCGCACCGGGCGGGAGACCCAGTACTTC
TRBV18,.,TRBJ1-1,few,CASSYKGVGNTEAFF,TGTGCCAGCTCATACAAGGGCGTGGGGAACACTGAAGCTTTCTTT
TRBV27,TRBD2,TRBJ2-2,.,CASKVTSGVNTGELFF,TGTGCCAGCAAGGTGACTAGCGGGGTGAACACCGGGGAGCTGTTTTTT
TRBV5-8,.,TRBJ1-5,.,CASSSGGLHSGQPQHF,TGTGCCAGCAGCTCCGGGGGTCTACACTCCGGTCAGCCCCAGCATTTT
TRBV24-1,.,TRBJ2-7,once,CATSDFGAAYYF,TGTGCCACCAGTGATTTTGGCGCAGCCTACTACTTC
TRBV7-8,TRBD2,TRBJ2-3,few,CASSRWREGLGGTDTQYF,TGTGCCAGCAGCAGATGGCGGGAGGGCCTTGGCGGGACAGATACGCAGTATTTT
TRBV20-1,.,TRBJ1-5,.,CGAGGGAYSNQPQHF,TGCGGTGCTGGGGGGGGCGCTTATAGCAATCAGCCCCAGCATTTT
TRBV11-3,TRBD2,TRBJ2-2,few,CASSLAGRRLAGGVYTGELFF,TGTGCCAGCAGCTTAGCGGGCCGAAGACTAGCGGGGGGGGTATACACCGGGGAGCTGTTTTTT
TRBV19,TRBD1,TRBJ1-5,large,CASRTGNQPQHF,TGTGCCAGTAGGACAGGGAATCAGCCCCAGCATTTT
TRBV7-2,TRBD1,TRBJ2-7,.,CASSLASVRGNEQYF,TGTGCCAGCAGCTTAGCGTCTGTCAGGGGGAACGAGCAGTACTTC
TRBV12-3/TRBV12-4,.,TRBJ1-2,.,CASSTQGFGYTF,TGTGCCAGCAGCACACAGGGTTTCGGCTACACCTTC
TRBV27,.,TRBJ1-5,few,CASSSLGGLVSNQPQHF,TGTGCCAGCAGTTCCTTAGGGGGGCTAGTTAGCAATCAGCCCCAGCATTTT
TRBV4-2,.,TRBJ2-7,once,CASSQERGREGHEQYF,TGTGCCAGCAGCCAAGAAAGGGGCAGGGAAGGCCACGAGCAGTACTTC
TRBV27,.,TRBJ1-6,.,CTSSLWDPRKSPLHF,TGCACCAGCAGTTTATGGGACCCGAGGAAATCACCCCTCCACTTT
TRBV29-1,.,TRBJ1-2,.,CSVELGGGYTF,TGCAGCGTTGAGTTGGGAGGCGGCTACACCTTC
TRBV20-1,.,TRBJ2-2,.,CSAGDRRTGTGELFF,TGCAGTGCTGGAGATCGACGTACCGGCACCGGGGAGCTGTTTTTT
TRBV7-2,.,TRBJ2-6,once,CASSARGDSTGANVLTF,TGTGCCAGCAGCGCTAGGGGGGACAGTACTGGGGCCAACGTCCTGACTTTC
TRBV19,TRBD2,TRBJ2-1,.,CATRTSGGLSEFF,TGTGCCACTAGGACTAGCGGGGGGTTATCGGAGTTCTTC
TRBV7-9,.,TRBJ2-5,.,CASSLVGGQTQYF,TGTGCCAGCAGCTTAGTGGGGGGCCAGACCCAGTACTTC
TRBV6-1,TRBD1,TRBJ1-3,.,CASRLTGDPGNTIYF,TGTGCCAGCAGATTGACAGGGGATCCTGGAAACACCATATATTTT
TRBV5-1,TRBD2,TRBJ2-5,once,CASSSPGGAETQYF,TGCGCCAGCAGCTCCCCCGGGGGGGCGGAGACCCAGTACTTC
TRBV9,TRBD2,TRBJ2-2,few,CASTPRGLAGTGELFF,TGTGCCAGCACCCCCCGGGGGCTAGCGGGCACCGGGGAGCTGTTTTTT
TRBV27,.,TRBJ2-1,.,CASSFSGTLHIKNEQFF,TGTGCCAGCAGTTTCTCCGGGACTCTTCATATCAAGAATGAGCAGTTCTTC
TRBV6-1,.,TRBJ1-5,.,CASSPSTSNQPQHF,TGTGCCAGCAGTCCCAGCACTAGCAATCAGCCCCAGCATTTT
TRBV28,.,TRBJ2-3,.,CASSLPGSGWDTQYF,TGTGCCAGCAGTTTACCTGGGAGCGGGTGGGATACGCAGTATTTT
TRBV6-1,.,TRBJ2-7,few,CASSPMTGGIHEQYF,TGTGCCAGCAGCCCTATGACAGGTGGGATCCACGAGCAGTACTTC
TRBV12-5,TRBD2,TRBJ2-3,.,CASGLATSGESTDTQYF,TGTGCTAGTGGTTTAGCTACTAGCGGGGAAAGCACAGATACGCAGTATTTT
TRBV2,TRBD1,TRBJ1-2,.,CASSERADRGRNYGYTF,TGTGCCAGCAGTGAAAGGGCCGACAGGGGGCGCAACTATGGCTACACCTTC
TRBV30,.,TRBJ1-2,.,CAWSGTRNRTPNYGYTF,TGTGCCTGGAGTGGCACCCGAAACAGGACCCCGAACTATGGCTACACCTTC
TRBV28,TRBD1,TRBJ1-1,.,CASSLQGGTKAFF,TGTGCCAGCAGTTTACAGGGGGGAACGAAAGCTTTCTTT
TRBV2,.,TRBJ1-1,.,CASRTEGDTEAFF,TGTGCCAGCAGGACCGAGGGCGACACTGAAGCTTTCTTT
TRBV7-9,TRBD1,TRBJ1-5,.,CASSLASGTGLGQPQHF,TGTGCCAGCAGCTTAGCTTCCGGGACAGGGTTGGGTCAGCCCCAGCATTTT
TRBV20-1,TRBD1,TRBJ1-2,once,CSARVQGRNYTF,TGCAGTGCTAGAGTACAGGGGAGGAACTACACCTTC
TRBV28,TRBD1,TRBJ1-4,.,CASRPGTGREKLFF,TGTGCCAGCAGACCCGGGACAGGGCGGGAAAAACTGTTTTTT
TRBV20-1,.,TRBJ1-1,.,CSATSPRGMGTEAFF,TGCAGTGCTACCTCCCCTCGGGGAATGGGCACTGAAGCTTTCTTT
TRBV7-8,TRBD1,TRBJ1-1,.,CASSTGVGTEAFF,TGTGCCAGCAGCACAGGGGTTGGCACTGAAGCTTTCTTT
TRBV5-1,.,TRBJ1-4,few,CASTPAGGEKLFF,TGCGCCAGCACCCCAGCGGGTGGTGAAAAACTGTTTTTT
TRBV28,TRBD1,TRBJ2-7,.,CASRARDRVYEQYF,TGTGCCAGCAGGGCCCGGGACAGGGTTTACGAGCAGTACTTC
TRBV7-9,.,TRBJ1-2,.,CASTKGYSNYGYTF,TGTGCCAGCACCAAAGGTTATTCTAACTATGGCTACACCTTC
TRBV19,TRBD1,TRBJ1-1,medium-sized,CASSGTGGIRAEAFF,TGTGCCAGTAGTGGGACAGGGGGCATTAGGGCTGAAGCTTTCTTT
TRBV3-1,TRBD2,TRBJ2-5,.,CASSHSAGVGETQYF,TGTGCCAGCAGCCACTCAGCGGGAGTCGGGGAGACCCAGTACTTC
TRBV24-1,.,TRBJ1-1,.,CATSDFGNSIPIEAFF,TGTGCCACCAGTGATTTCGGGAACTCTATACCGATTGAAGCTTTCTTT
TRBV11-2,TRBD2,TRBJ2-1,.,CASIRASGIYNEQFF,TGTGCCAGCATCAGAGCTAGCGGGATCTACAATGAGCAGTTCTTC
TRBV5-1,.,TRBJ2-3,.,CASSLMGGTTDTQYF,TGCGCCAGCAGCTTGATGGGCGGGACCACAGATACGCAGTATTTT
TRBV28,.,TRBJ2-6,.,CASSLRVGVRGYGANVLTF,TGTGCCAGCAGTTTAAGGGTGGGGGTCAGGGGTTACGGGGCCAACGTCCTGACTTTC
TRBV7-3,.,TRBJ1-2,.,CASSLTMGFGYTF,TGTGCCAGCAGCTTAACAATGGGGTTTGGCTACACCTTC
TRBV5-6,.,TRBJ2-7,.,CASSSVQTGSYEQYF,TGTGCCAGCAGCTCCGTCCAAACCGGATCCTACGAGCAGTACTTC